This T cell receptor beta chain was documented in a study of brain T cells in children with intractable seizures. The method was immunoSEQ multiplex PCR; TCRdb's version includes in-frame clones alone and lacks a portion of them. The sample yields 65,000 to 85,000 clones, under 95% seen once. The CDR3 is 14 amino acids. Trimming removed 7 bases from V and 4 bases from J; junction bases left unmatched: 5. The sequence derives from a boy less than two years old with tuberous sclerosis and intractable seizures. Sequenced here: peripheral blood, sampled at surgery. The rearrangement uses TRBV6-7 and TRBJ1-1; 11 bases fit TRBD1. TRBV6-7 is reported as an ORF; its role is uncertain. The CDR3, as DNA: TGTGCCAGCATTACCGGGACAGGGGGCACTGAAGCTTTCTTT. Translation gives CASITGTGGTEAFF.